What follows are 17 T cell receptor beta chains derived from one specimen sequenced in a study of CD8 T cells in Susac syndrome. An input of roughly 0.45 to 1 ug of RNA was subjected to reverse transcription using random hexamers. TCRdb independently ran MiXCR on the immunoSEQ multiplex PCR reads; one entry per CDR3 protein. The repertoire holds roughly 140,000 distinct CDR3 sequences, with approximately 94% as singletons. The sample consisted of CD8+ T cells from PBMCs. The receptor set was obtained from a human donor with multiple sclerosis.

The chain recombines TRBV9 with TRBJ2-3, with no clear D. CDR1 and CDR2 from the germline V gene are SGDLS and YYNGEE. Trimming took off 7 bases at V and 0 bases at J, with 6 bases between the two ends. CDR3 length equals 12 residues. In DNA form, the CDR3 reads TGTGCCAGCTCCGCTAGCACAGATACGCAGTATTTT. Translation gives CASSASTDTQYF.

The chain joins TRBV13 to TRBJ2-1; possible D gene TRBD1, 5 bases. Germline V gene data show CDR1 as PRHDT and CDR2 as FYEKMQ (reference sequence). CDR3 length: 13 residues. V dropped 5 bases and J dropped 6 bases, with 11 bases sitting between them. The DNA for the CDR3 is TGTGCCAGCAGCCCCTTCGACAGCAATGAGCAGTTCTTC. This gives the protein CASSPFDSNEQFF.

The genes are TRBV2 and TRBJ2-1; TRBD1 or TRBD2 may be the D gene (6 bases each). Germline V gene sequence: CDR1 SNHLY, CDR2 FYNNEI. This CDR3 spans 14 amino acids. Trimming removed 3 bases from V and 7 bases from J, with 13 bases in between. This CDR3 reads CASSDVGGRNEQFF. In DNA form, the CDR3 reads TGTGCCAGCAGTGACGTGGGGGGCCGAAATGAGCAGTTCTTC.

The CDR3 DNA sequence: TGTGCCAGCAGCGCTAGCGGGGGAAAGCTGGATACGCAGTATTTT. Amino acid sequence: CASSASGGKLDTQYF. The V call is TRBV9, the J call TRBJ2-3, with TRBD2 matching over 10 bases. There are 15 residues in the CDR3. Germline V CDR1 and CDR2: SGDLS, YYNGEE. Trimming removed 3 bases from V and 6 bases from J; junction bases left unmatched: 7.

The rearrangement joins TRBV23-1 to TRBJ2-7, with D unclear. TRBV23-1 is an open reading frame, and its role is uncertain. The CDR3 is made up of 8 amino acids. The ends were cut back, 10 bases at V and 2 bases at J, with 0 bases in the middle. Written as DNA, the CDR3 is TGCGCCACCTACGAGCAGTACTTC. It codes for CATYEQYF.

The chain joins TRBV5-1 to TRBJ1-1, with D unresolved. Germline V gene sequence: CDR1 SGHRS, CDR2 YFSETQ. V shed 5 bases and J shed 3 bases, with 14 bases lying between them. CDR3 length equals 14 residues. The CDR3 region is CASRRWQRDTEAFF. CDR3 DNA sequence: TGCGCCAGCAGAAGATGGCAACGGGACACTGAAGCTTTCTTT.

This sequence joins TRBV7-9 and TRBJ2-7; D remains ambiguous. Trimming cost V 1 base and J 7 bases, with 8 bases left between them. This CDR3 has 12 residues. Germline-derived CDR1 and CDR2 are SEHNR and FQNEAQ (reference sequence). CDR3 nucleotide sequence: TGTGCCAGCAGCTTAGAACCGAAAGAGCAGTACTTC. Its protein product is CASSLEPKEQYF.

V usage is TRBV13 and J usage is TRBJ1-2; D gene uncertain. Trimming cost V 4 bases and J 4 bases, with 16 bases left between them. Germline V CDR1 and CDR2: PRHDT, FYEKMQ (reference sequence). This CDR3 comprises 15 residues. The CDR3 protein is CASSSTRGGIYGYTF. Written as DNA, the CDR3 is TGTGCCAGCAGCTCCACCCGTGGAGGGATCTATGGCTACACCTTC.

The CDR3 loop is CASSYLLLRTDTQYF. CDR3 nucleotide sequence: TGTGCCAGCAGTTATCTCCTCCTACGCACAGATACGCAGTATTTT. The chain carries TRBV6-2 or TRBV6-3 and TRBJ2-3, with D unclear. The CDR3 has 15 residues. Trimming took 3 bases from V and 1 from J, leaving 11 bases between them. CDR1 and CDR2 from the germline V gene are MNHEY and SVGEGT.

This clonotype was counted a single time. CDR3 bases: TGTGCCACCAGCACCCTTCAAGAGACCCAGTACTTC. Translated, it gives CATSTLQETQYF. V usage is TRBV15 and J usage is TRBJ2-5; D gene ambiguous. Germline loops: CDR1 LNHNV, CDR2 YYDKDF (reference sequence). This CDR3 contains 12 residues. The V end lost 4 bases, the J end lost 2 bases, and 5 bases lay between the germline ends.

The V and J genes are TRBV9 and TRBJ2-3; D possibly corresponds to TRBD2 (5 bases). V lost 9 bases and J lost 0, with 14 bases in between. CDR1 is SGDLS, CDR2 YYNGEE, per germline. The CDR3 is made up of 14 amino acids. This CDR3 is CATSGGFSTDTQYF. The DNA for the CDR3 is TGTGCCACTTCCGGCGGGTTCAGCACAGATACGCAGTATTTT.

This clonotype occurred a few times. The chain joins TRBV7-9 to TRBJ1-5, with 10 bases identical to TRBD1. The junction had 3 bases not matched to a gene; V was cut back by 5 bases and J by 2 bases. The CDR3 is 15 residues long. Germline lookup yields CDR1 SEHNR and CDR2 FQNEAQ (reference sequence). The CDR3 loop reads CASSPGTGGNQPQHF. The CDR3 nucleotides are TGTGCCAGCAGCCCCGGGACAGGGGGCAATCAGCCCCAGCATTTT.

This chain connects TRBV9 to TRBJ2-3; tentatively, D is TRBD1 or TRBD2 (5 bases each). CDR1 is SGDLS, CDR2 YYNGEE, per germline. CDR3 size: 19 residues. Trimming removed 0 bases at V and 2 bases at J, with 22 bases between. The CDR3 nucleotides read TGTGCCAGCAGCGTAGCCGGGACCTTGACAGTTGGAGTCACAGATACGCAGTATTTT. Its protein is CASSVAGTLTVGVTDTQYF.

The rearrangement joins TRBV5-1 to TRBJ1-6; TRBD1 might be the D (6 bases). In germline, CDR1 is SGHRS, CDR2 YFSETQ. This CDR3 has 15 residues. V lost 4 bases and J lost 5, with 13 bases in between. The CDR3 is CASSGGVGDNSPLHF. As DNA, the CDR3 is TGCGCCAGCAGCGGGGGCGTAGGGGATAATTCACCCCTCCACTTT. The whole variable domain, remainder taken from reference TRBV5-1 and TRBJ1-6, is KAGVTQTPRYLIKTRGQQVTLSCSPISGHRSVSWYQQTPGQGLQFLFEYFSETQRNKGNFPGRFSGRQFSNSRSEMNVSTLELGDSALYLCASSGGVGDNSPLHFGNGTRLTVT.

The V and J genes are TRBV28 and TRBJ2-7, with 9 bases aligning to TRBD2. V dropped 3 bases and J dropped 5; count of bases not matched to a gene: 5. CDR1 MDHEN and CDR2 SYDVKM come from the germline V gene. The CDR3 has 14 residues. CDR3 region: CASSFIAGDNEQYF. The CDR3 DNA reads as TGTGCCAGCAGTTTTATAGCGGGGGATAACGAGCAGTACTTC.

V gene TRBV7-9 combines with J gene TRBJ2-5; either TRBD1 or TRBD2 may supply D (5 bases each). The CDR3 is 11 amino acids. V lost 3 bases, J lost 9 bases, and 8 bases lay in between. The germline CDR1 and CDR2 sequences are SEHNR and FQNEAQ (reference sequence). CDR3 region: CASSFGGPQYF. In DNA, the CDR3 is TGTGCCAGCAGCTTTGGGGGACCCCAGTACTTC.

The chain carries TRBV6-6 and TRBJ2-7, with TRBD1 as a possible D gene (5 bases). The CDR3 covers 15 residues. The V and J ends lost 6 bases and 0 bases respectively, with 15 bases between them. From germline, CDR1 is MNHNY and CDR2 SVGAGI (reference sequence). This chain's CDR3 is CASRVSDSSSYEQYF. The CDR3 DNA sequence: TGTGCCAGCAGGGTCTCAGACAGCAGCTCCTACGAGCAGTACTTC.